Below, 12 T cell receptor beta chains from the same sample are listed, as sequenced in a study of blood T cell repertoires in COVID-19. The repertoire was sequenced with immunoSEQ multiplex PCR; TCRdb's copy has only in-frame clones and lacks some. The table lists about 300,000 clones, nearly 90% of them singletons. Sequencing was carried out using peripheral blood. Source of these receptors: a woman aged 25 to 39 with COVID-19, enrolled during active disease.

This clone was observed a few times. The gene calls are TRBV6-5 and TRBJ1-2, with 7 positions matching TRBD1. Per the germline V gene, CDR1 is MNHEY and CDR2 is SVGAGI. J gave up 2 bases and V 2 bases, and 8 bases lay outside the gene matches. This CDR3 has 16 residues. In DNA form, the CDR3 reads TGTGCCAGCAGTTACGGTCCGACAGGGACCAACTATGGCTACACCTTC. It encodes CASSYGPTGTNYGYTF.

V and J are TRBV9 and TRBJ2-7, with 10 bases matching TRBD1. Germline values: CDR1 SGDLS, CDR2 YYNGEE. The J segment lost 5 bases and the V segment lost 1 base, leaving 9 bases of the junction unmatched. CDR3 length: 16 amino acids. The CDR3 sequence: CASSVSGQGVSDEQYF. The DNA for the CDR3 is TGTGCCAGCAGCGTATCCGGACAGGGGGTCTCGGACGAGCAGTACTTC.

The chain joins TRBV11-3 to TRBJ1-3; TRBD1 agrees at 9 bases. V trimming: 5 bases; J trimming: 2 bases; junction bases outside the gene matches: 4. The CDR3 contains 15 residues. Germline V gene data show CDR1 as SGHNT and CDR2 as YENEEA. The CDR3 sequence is CASSPRTGAGNTIYF. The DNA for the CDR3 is TGTGCCAGCAGCCCACGGACAGGGGCTGGAAACACCATATATTTT.

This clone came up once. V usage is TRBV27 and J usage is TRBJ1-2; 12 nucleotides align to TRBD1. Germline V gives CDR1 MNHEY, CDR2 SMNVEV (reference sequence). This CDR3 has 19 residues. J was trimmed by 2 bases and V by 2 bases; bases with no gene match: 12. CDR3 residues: CASSLPPGTGGSLNYGYTF. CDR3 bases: TGTGCCAGCAGTTTACCCCCCGGGACAGGGGGCTCCCTCAACTATGGCTACACCTTC.

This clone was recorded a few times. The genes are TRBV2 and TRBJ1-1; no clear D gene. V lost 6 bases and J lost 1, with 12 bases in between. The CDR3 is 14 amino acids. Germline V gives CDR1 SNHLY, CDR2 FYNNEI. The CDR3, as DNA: TGTGCCAGCAGAGCAGACAACGCGAACACTGAAGCTTTCTTT. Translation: CASRADNANTEAFF.

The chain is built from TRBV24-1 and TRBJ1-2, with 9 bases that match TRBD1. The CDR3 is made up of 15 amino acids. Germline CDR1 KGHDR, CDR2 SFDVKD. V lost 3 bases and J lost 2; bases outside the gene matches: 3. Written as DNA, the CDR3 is TGTGCCACCAGTGATCCGACAGGGGGGAACTATGGCTACACCTTC. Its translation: CATSDPTGGNYGYTF.

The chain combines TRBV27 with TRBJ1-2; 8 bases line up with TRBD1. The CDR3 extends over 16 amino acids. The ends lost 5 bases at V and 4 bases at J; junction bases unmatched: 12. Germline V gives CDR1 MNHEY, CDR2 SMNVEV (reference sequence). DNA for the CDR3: TGTGCCAGCAGTGCCACTCAGGGGGCGCGTCGCTATGGCTACACCTTC. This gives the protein CASSATQGARRYGYTF.

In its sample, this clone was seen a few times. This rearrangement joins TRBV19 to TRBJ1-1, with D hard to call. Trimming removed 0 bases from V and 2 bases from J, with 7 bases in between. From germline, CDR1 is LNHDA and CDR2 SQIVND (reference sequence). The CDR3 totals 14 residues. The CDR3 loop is CASSIDSGNTEAFF. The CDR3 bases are TGTGCCAGTAGTATAGACAGCGGCAACACTGAAGCTTTCTTT.

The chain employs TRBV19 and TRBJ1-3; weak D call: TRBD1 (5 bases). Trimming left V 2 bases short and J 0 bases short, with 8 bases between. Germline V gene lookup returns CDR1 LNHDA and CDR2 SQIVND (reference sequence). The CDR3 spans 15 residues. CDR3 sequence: CASSITGLSGNTIYF. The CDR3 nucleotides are TGTGCCAGTAGTATAACGGGACTCTCTGGAAACACCATATATTTT. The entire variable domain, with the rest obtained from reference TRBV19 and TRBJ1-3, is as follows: DGGITQSPKYLFRKEGQNVTLSCEQNLNHDAMYWYRQDPGQGLRLIYYSQIVNDFQKGDIAEGYSVSREKKESFPLTVTSAQKNPTAFYLCASSITGLSGNTIYFGEGSWLTVV.

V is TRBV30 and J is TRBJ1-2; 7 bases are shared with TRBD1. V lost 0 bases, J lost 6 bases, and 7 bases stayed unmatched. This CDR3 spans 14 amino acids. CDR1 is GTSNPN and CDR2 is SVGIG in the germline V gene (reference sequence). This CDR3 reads CAWSVPGTVDGYTF. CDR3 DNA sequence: TGTGCCTGGAGTGTCCCCGGGACAGTTGATGGCTACACCTTC.

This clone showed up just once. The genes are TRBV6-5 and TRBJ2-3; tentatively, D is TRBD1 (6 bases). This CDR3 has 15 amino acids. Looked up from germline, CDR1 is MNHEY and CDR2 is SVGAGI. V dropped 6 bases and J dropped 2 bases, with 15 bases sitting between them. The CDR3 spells CASSPGTLDTDTQYF. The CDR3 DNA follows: TGTGCCAGCAGCCCCGGGACACTAGACACAGATACGCAGTATTTT.

The CDR3, as DNA: TGTGCCAGCAGCGTAACAGGGGCACTCGCCTCTGGAAACACCATATATTTT. Protein: CASSVTGALASGNTIYF. The chain uses TRBV9 and TRBJ1-3, with 7 bases identical to TRBD1. In germline, CDR1 is SGDLS, CDR2 YYNGEE. This CDR3 is built from 17 residues. The ends lost 1 base at V and 0 bases at J; junction bases unmatched: 7. Complete variable domain (other parts from reference TRBV9 and TRBJ1-3): DSGVTQTPKHLITATGQRVTLRCSPRSGDLSVYWYQQSLDQGLQFLIQYYNGEERAKGNILERFSAQQFPDLHSELNLSSLELGDSALYFCASSVTGALASGNTIYFGEGSWLTVV.